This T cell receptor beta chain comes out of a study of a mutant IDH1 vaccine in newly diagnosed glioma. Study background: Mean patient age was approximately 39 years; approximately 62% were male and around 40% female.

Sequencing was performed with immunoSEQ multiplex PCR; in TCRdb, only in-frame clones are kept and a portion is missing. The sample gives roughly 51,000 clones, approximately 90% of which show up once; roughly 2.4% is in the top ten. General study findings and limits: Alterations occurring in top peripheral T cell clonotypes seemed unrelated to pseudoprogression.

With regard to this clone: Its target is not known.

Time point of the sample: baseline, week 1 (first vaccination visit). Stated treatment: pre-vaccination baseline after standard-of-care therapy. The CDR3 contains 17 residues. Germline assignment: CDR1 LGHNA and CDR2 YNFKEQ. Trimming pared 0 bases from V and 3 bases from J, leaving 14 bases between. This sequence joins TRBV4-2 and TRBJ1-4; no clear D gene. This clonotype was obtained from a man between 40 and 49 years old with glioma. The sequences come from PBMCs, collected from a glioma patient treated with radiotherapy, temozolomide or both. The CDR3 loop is CASSQDLAGRSNEKLFF. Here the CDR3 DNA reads TGTGCCAGCAGCCAAGATCTGGCAGGCCGGTCTAATGAAAAACTGTTTTTT.